These T cell receptor beta chains were read from a single sample in a study of radiation and T cells in renal cell carcinoma. Clones were read by immunoSEQ multiplex PCR, and TCRdb kept only the in-frame ones, dropping some. This sample yields 120,000 to 150,000 clones, of which roughly 85% are seen a single time; roughly 25% belongs to the top ten. The sequences come from blood, collected from a patient whose treatment included radiotherapy and nephrectomy. These TCRs come from a woman aged 50 to 60 with renal cell carcinoma. CDR3s include the opening cysteine and the closing phenylalanine or tryptophan. D genes are given only for firm matches. The size entry is marked missing in some rows and otherwise reads once, few, many or a size class.

clone size,D gene,V gene,J gene,CDR3 protein,CDR3 DNA
.,.,TRBV27,TRBJ1-5,CASSSTGSNQPQHF,TGTGCCAGCAGTTCTACAGGGAGCAATCAGCCCCAGCATTTT
.,TRBD2,TRBV5-1,TRBJ2-5,CASSQTALAGVETQYF,TGCGCCAGCAGCCAGACGGCTCTAGCGGGAGTAGAGACCCAGTACTTC
.,.,TRBV7-7,TRBJ2-1,CASSLVGGFEQFF,TGTGCCAGCAGCTTAGTAGGCGGGTTTGAGCAGTTCTTC
once,TRBD1,TRBV27,TRBJ1-5,CASRLTGGAGQPQHF,TGTGCCAGCAGACTGACAGGGGGCGCAGGGCAGCCCCAGCATTTT
.,.,TRBV20-1,TRBJ2-5,CSASRGTQYF,TGCAGTGCGTCGAGGGGGACCCAGTACTTC
.,.,TRBV28,TRBJ1-4,CASSLYRGANEKLFF,TGTGCCAGCAGTTTATACCGGGGGGCTAATGAAAAACTGTTTTTT
.,TRBD2,TRBV4-3,TRBJ2-1,CASSQEWGREFNEQFF,TGCGCCAGCAGCCAAGAGTGGGGGAGGGAATTCAATGAGCAGTTCTTC
.,TRBD1,TRBV7-9,TRBJ1-6,CASSLASGQGTSPLHF,TGTGCCAGCAGCTTGGCGTCAGGACAGGGGACTTCACCCCTCCACTTT
.,.,TRBV5-4,TRBJ2-7,CASSFSQGVHEQYF,TGTGCCAGCAGCTTTTCACAGGGTGTCCACGAGCAGTACTTC
.,.,TRBV7-7,TRBJ2-1,CASSLGGPEHEQFF,TGTGCCAGCAGCTTAGGCGGCCCCGAGCATGAGCAGTTCTTC
.,TRBD1,TRBV13,TRBJ2-7,CASSLGGQGLWEQYF,TGTGCCAGCAGCTTAGGGGGACAGGGGCTGTGGGAGCAGTACTTC
.,TRBD1,TRBV18,TRBJ1-1,CASSPWMGQGWTEAFF,TGTGCCAGCTCACCATGGATGGGACAGGGGTGGACTGAAGCTTTCTTT
.,.,TRBV9,TRBJ2-3,CASSRDSTDTQYF,TGTGCCAGCAGCCGAGACAGCACAGATACGCAGTATTTT
once,.,TRBV4-1,TRBJ1-2,CASSQVSTNYGYTF,TGCGCCAGCAGCCAAGTATCGACAAACTATGGCTACACCTTC
.,TRBD1,TRBV30,TRBJ1-4,CAWERQGSNEKLFF,TGTGCCTGGGAGAGACAGGGGTCTAATGAAAAACTGTTTTTT
.,.,TRBV7-9,TRBJ2-7,CASSSGDGLYEQYF,TGTGCCAGCAGCTCCGGGGACGGCCTCTACGAGCAGTACTTC
.,TRBD1,TRBV25-1,TRBJ2-6,CASSEDNRGAGANVLTF,TGTGCCAGCAGTGAAGATAACAGGGGTGCTGGGGCCAACGTCCTGACTTTC
.,.,TRBV7-9,TRBJ2-1,CASSAYNEQFF,TGTGCCAGCAGCGCGTACAATGAGCAGTTCTTC
.,.,TRBV7-2,TRBJ1-5,CASSWNSNQPQHF,TGTGCCAGCAGCTGGAATAGCAATCAGCCCCAGCATTTT
.,.,TRBV7-2,TRBJ2-7,CASSLDTVYEQYF,TGTGCCAGCAGCTTAGACACTGTCTACGAGCAGTACTTC
few,.,TRBV7-2,TRBJ1-2,CASSLYTYGYTF,TGTGCCAGCAGCTTATACACCTATGGCTACACCTTC
.,TRBD1,TRBV6-5,TRBJ1-2,CASRGTGGAGYTF,TGTGCCAGCAGAGGAACAGGGGGCGCGGGCTACACCTTC
.,TRBD1,TRBV28,TRBJ1-2,CASSAGQGDYGYTF,TGTGCCAGCAGCGCGGGACAGGGTGACTATGGCTACACCTTC
.,TRBD1,TRBV2,TRBJ2-5,CASSVGQGQETQYF,TGTGCCAGCAGTGTGGGACAGGGACAAGAGACCCAGTACTTC
.,.,TRBV7-9,TRBJ2-7,CASSLAVALEQYF,TGTGCCAGCAGCTTAGCAGTGGCTCTCGAGCAGTACTTC
.,.,TRBV5-8,TRBJ1-3,CASSLDRIMAGNTIYF,TGTGCCAGCAGCTTGGACAGGATAATGGCTGGAAACACCATATATTTT
.,.,TRBV6-1,TRBJ1-5,CASSEETEYSNQPQHF,TGTGCCAGCAGTGAAGAAACAGAGTATAGCAATCAGCCCCAGCATTTT
.,.,TRBV7-6,TRBJ2-6,CASSLQGGASGANVLTF,TGTGCCAGCAGCTTACAGGGCGGCGCTTCTGGGGCCAACGTCCTGACTTTC
once,.,TRBV10-2,TRBJ1-2,CASTGPKANYGYTF,TGCGCCAGCACGGGACCGAAGGCTAACTATGGCTACACCTTC
.,.,TRBV10-3,TRBJ2-6,CAIRPTGANVLTF,TGTGCCATAAGACCCACAGGGGCCAACGTCCTGACTTTC
.,.,TRBV28,TRBJ2-3,CASSFRATSTDTQYF,TGTGCCAGCAGTTTTCGCGCTACCAGCACAGATACGCAGTATTTT
few,.,TRBV7-2,TRBJ1-1,CASSLVWNTEAFF,TGTGCCAGCAGCTTAGTGTGGAACACTGAAGCTTTCTTT
.,.,TRBV4-1,TRBJ1-1,CASSQAQTGPNTEAFF,TGCGCCAGCAGCCAAGCCCAGACAGGTCCGAACACTGAAGCTTTCTTT
.,.,TRBV10-3,TRBJ2-7,CAISDGTPTYEQYF,TGTGCCATCAGTGACGGGACGCCCACCTACGAGCAGTACTTC
.,.,TRBV7-2,TRBJ1-6,CASSSDGDSPLHF,TGTGCCAGCAGCTCCGACGGAGATTCACCCCTCCACTTT
.,.,TRBV13,TRBJ2-7,CASSLGGNYVKQYF,TGTGCCAGCAGCTTGGGGGGCAACTACGTGAAGCAGTACTTC
once,.,TRBV10-1,TRBJ2-1,CASSESNRGFNEQFF,TGCGCCAGCAGTGAGTCAAACCGCGGCTTCAATGAGCAGTTCTTC
.,TRBD1,TRBV4-3,TRBJ1-2,CASSPAGGRGRRGYTF,TGCGCCAGCAGCCCCGCGGGAGGCAGGGGGCGGCGCGGCTACACCTTC
few,.,TRBV29-1,TRBJ1-1,CSVEEVVARAFF,TGCAGCGTTGAAGAGGTGGTAGCCAGGGCTTTCTTT
.,.,TRBV10-3,TRBJ1-4,CAIKDTGEKLFF,TGTGCCATCAAGGACACAGGGGAAAAACTGTTTTTT
few,.,TRBV6-6,TRBJ1-1,CASSPGIDTEAFF,TGTGCCAGCAGTCCTGGGATCGACACTGAAGCTTTCTTT
.,.,TRBV30,TRBJ1-5,CAWSVGMGNQPQHF,TGTGCCTGGAGTGTAGGAATGGGCAATCAGCCCCAGCATTTT
once,TRBD2,TRBV5-1,TRBJ2-1,CASSLALAENNEQFF,TGCGCCAGCAGCTTGGCTCTAGCGGAAAACAATGAGCAGTTCTTC
.,TRBD1,TRBV9,TRBJ2-3,CASSVAGGPVTDTQYF,TGTGCCAGCAGCGTAGCAGGGGGCCCTGTCACAGATACGCAGTATTTT
.,TRBD2,TRBV13,TRBJ2-3,CASSPRTSGRGDTQYF,TGTGCCAGCAGCCCCCGGACTAGCGGCCGTGGAGATACGCAGTATTTT
.,TRBD1,TRBV28,TRBJ1-2,CASSLIQGAFGYTF,TGTGCCAGCAGTTTAATACAGGGGGCCTTTGGCTACACCTTC
.,TRBD2,TRBV18,TRBJ2-5,CASSLTPLAGKETQYF,TGTGCCAGCTCGCTAACACCACTAGCGGGAAAAGAGACCCAGTACTTC
.,TRBD1,TRBV27,TRBJ2-3,CASSFRRQGTDTQYF,TGTGCCAGCAGTTTCCGGCGACAGGGAACAGATACGCAGTATTTT
.,.,TRBV9,TRBJ1-1,CASSVADRNTEAFF,TGTGCCAGCAGCGTAGCTGACAGAAACACTGAAGCTTTCTTT